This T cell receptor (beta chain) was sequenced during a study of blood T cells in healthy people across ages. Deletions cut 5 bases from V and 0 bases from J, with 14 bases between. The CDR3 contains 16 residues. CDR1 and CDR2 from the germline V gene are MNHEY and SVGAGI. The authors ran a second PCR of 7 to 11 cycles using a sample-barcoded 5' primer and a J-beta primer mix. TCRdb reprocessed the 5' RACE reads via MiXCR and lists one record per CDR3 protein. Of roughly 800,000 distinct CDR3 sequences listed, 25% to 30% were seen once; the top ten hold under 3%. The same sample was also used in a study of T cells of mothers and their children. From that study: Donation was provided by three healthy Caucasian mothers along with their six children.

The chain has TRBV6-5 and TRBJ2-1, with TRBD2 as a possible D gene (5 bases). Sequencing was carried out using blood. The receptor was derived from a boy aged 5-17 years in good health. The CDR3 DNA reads TGTGCCAGCAGTACTACGACTAACCCCTCCTACAATGAGCAGTTCTTC. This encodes CASSTTTNPSYNEQFF.